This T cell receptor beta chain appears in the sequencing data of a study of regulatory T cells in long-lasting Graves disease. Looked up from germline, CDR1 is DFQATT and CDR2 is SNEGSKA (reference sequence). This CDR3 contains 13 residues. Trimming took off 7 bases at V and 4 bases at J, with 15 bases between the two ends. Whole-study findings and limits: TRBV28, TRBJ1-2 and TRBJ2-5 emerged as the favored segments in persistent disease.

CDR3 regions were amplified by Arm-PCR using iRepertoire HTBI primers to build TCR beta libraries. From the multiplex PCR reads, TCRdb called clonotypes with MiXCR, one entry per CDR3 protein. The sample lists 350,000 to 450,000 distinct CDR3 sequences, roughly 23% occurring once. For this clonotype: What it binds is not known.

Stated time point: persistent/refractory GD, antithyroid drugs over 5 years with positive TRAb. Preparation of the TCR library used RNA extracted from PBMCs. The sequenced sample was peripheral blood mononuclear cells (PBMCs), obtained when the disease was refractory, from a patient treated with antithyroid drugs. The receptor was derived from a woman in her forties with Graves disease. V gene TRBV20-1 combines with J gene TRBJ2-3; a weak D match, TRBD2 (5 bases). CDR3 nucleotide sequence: TGCAGTGTCCTAGCACCGCAAGCAGATACGCAGTATTTT. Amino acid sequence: CSVLAPQADTQYF.